Shown below are 18 T cell receptor beta chains from a single sample sequenced in a study of beta chain features in type 1 diabetes. These TCRs are of unknown antigen specificity. Of the isolated RNA, all was reverse transcribed, and so the sequenced material was expressed TCRB transcripts. Profiling relied on immunoSEQ multiplex PCR, and the TCRdb table lists in-frame clones only, not all of them. The sample has 55,000 to 80,000 clones; approximately 50% are singletons. General study results and limits: Within each of all four CD4+ subsets, Type 1 diabetes patients had TCRB CDR3s that were moderately but significantly shorter.

Sequenced sample: central memory CD4+ T cells from blood. All receptors come from a man younger than 45 with type 1 diabetes.

The gene calls are TRBV10-3 and TRBJ2-3, with TRBD1 matching over 7 bases. The CDR3 is 15 amino acids. From germline, CDR1 is ENHRY and CDR2 SYGVKD. With V trimmed by 10 bases and J by 0 bases, 10 bases remained unmatched. CDR3 nucleotide sequence: TGTGCCACGACCTCGACAGGGCTTAGCACAGATACGCAGTATTTT. It codes for CATTSTGLSTDTQYF.

A few counts support this clone. V and J are TRBV7-2 and TRBJ2-3; the D is unclear. Looked up from germline, CDR1 is SGHTA and CDR2 is FQGNSA. The CDR3 has 11 residues. V was trimmed by 5 bases and J by 5 bases, leaving 5 bases between them. In DNA, the CDR3 is TGTGCCAGCAGCCCACAAGATACGCAGTATTTT. It codes for CASSPQDTQYF.

This clone was found a few times. This same CDR3 is encoded by further DNA sequences in the sample. The chain links TRBV5-1 to TRBJ2-7, with 13 bases aligning to TRBD2. There are 16 residues in the CDR3. V lost 1 base, J lost 6 bases, and 7 bases stayed unmatched. Looked up from germline, CDR1 is SGHRS and CDR2 is YFSETQ. In DNA form, the CDR3 reads TGCGCCAGCAGCTTGACGGGGACTAGCGGGGTCTCCGAGCAGTACTTC. Translating gives CASSLTGTSGVSEQYF.

J is TRBJ2-4 and V is TRBV19; 7 bases agree with TRBD2. The V gene end was trimmed by 4 bases and the J gene end by 8 bases; junction bases not matched to a gene: 11. This CDR3 has 15 residues. Germline CDR1 and CDR2: LNHDA and SQIVND (reference sequence). The CDR3 DNA is TGTGCCAGTAGTAGGACGGGACCAGCGGGGCACATTCAGTACTTC. It translates to CASSRTGPAGHIQYF. The complete variable domain, with remaining parts taken from reference TRBV19 and TRBJ2-4, reads DGGITQSPKYLFRKEGQNVTLSCEQNLNHDAMYWYRQDPGQGLRLIYYSQIVNDFQKGDIAEGYSVSREKKESFPLTVTSAQKNPTAFYLCASSRTGPAGHIQYFGAGTRLSVL.

This clone showed up just a few times. The chain couples TRBV7-9 to TRBJ2-7, with D maybe TRBD2 (5 bases). Trimming took off 4 bases at V and 0 bases at J, with 10 bases between the two ends. Germline V gene sequence: CDR1 SEHNR, CDR2 FQNEAQ (reference sequence). This CDR3 spans 14 amino acids. The CDR3 here is CASSSHGSSYEQYF. CDR3 nucleotides: TGTGCCAGCAGCTCCCATGGGAGCTCCTACGAGCAGTACTTC.

This rearrangement joins TRBV2 to TRBJ1-1; the match to TRBD1 covers 9 bases. Germline V lookup: CDR1 SNHLY, CDR2 FYNNEI. The CDR3 spans 15 residues. With V trimmed by 8 bases and J by 0 bases, 7 bases remained unmatched. As DNA, the CDR3 is TGTGCCAGCCTAGGACAGGGGCGGATGAACACTGAAGCTTTCTTT. This encodes CASLGQGRMNTEAFF. The whole variable domain, remainder taken from reference TRBV2 and TRBJ1-1, is EPEVTQTPSHQVTQMGQEVILRCVPISNHLYFYWYRQILGQKVEFLVSFYNNEISEKSEIFDDQFSVERPDGSNFTLKIRSTKLEDSAMYFCASLGQGRMNTEAFFGQGTRLTVV.

The chain carries TRBV5-6 and TRBJ1-2; D is uncertain. Germline CDR1 reads SGHDT; CDR2 reads YYEEEE. The CDR3 spans 15 residues. V gave up 3 bases and J gave up 3 bases, with 15 bases separating them. CDR3 DNA sequence: TGTGCCAGCAGCTACCGTGAAGCCCACCACTATGGCTACACCTTC. It specifies CASSYREAHHYGYTF.

This clone has just a few counts. The DNA of the CDR3 is TGTGCCAGCAGTGAAGCGGAGTGGCAGGGGATGGGCTATGGCTACACCTTC. Translation gives CASSEAEWQGMGYGYTF. The rearrangement joins TRBV6-1 to TRBJ1-2, with D maybe TRBD1 (6 bases). Germline CDR1 reads MNHNS; CDR2 reads SASEGT. The CDR3 sequence is 17 residues long. V was clipped by 0 bases and J by 4 bases, with 18 bases between them.

This clone was found a few times. V is TRBV12-5 and J is TRBJ1-1; D not resolved. Germline assignment: CDR1 LGHNT and CDR2 FRNRAP. The length of the CDR3 is 15 residues. V lost 5 bases and J 2 bases, leaving 15 bases between the germline ends. CDR3 amino acids: CASGPRGTVNTEAFF. The CDR3 DNA follows: TGTGCTAGTGGTCCCCGCGGAACCGTAAACACTGAAGCTTTCTTT.

The count of this clone is one. The chain employs TRBV27 and TRBJ2-3; D not resolved. The V gene's germline CDR1 is MNHEY and CDR2 SMNVEV (reference sequence). Between the trimmed V and J ends, which lost 3 bases and 6 bases, there was a span of 13 bases. CDR3 length: 14 residues. The CDR3 DNA reads TGTGCCAGCAGTTTCGGTACCCCGCGGGATACGCAGTATTTT. It translates to CASSFGTPRDTQYF.

The rearrangement links TRBV29-1 to TRBJ2-5; D remains unclear. V dropped 1 base and J dropped 2 bases, with 14 bases sitting between them. The germline CDR1 and CDR2 sequences are SQVTM and ANQGSEA. The CDR3 is made up of 15 amino acids. This CDR3 reads CSVEGHRDGQETQYF. DNA for the CDR3: TGCAGCGTTGAAGGGCACCGAGACGGGCAAGAGACCCAGTACTTC.

The chain combines TRBV6-6 with TRBJ1-5; D ambiguous. The germline V gene has CDR1 MNHNY and CDR2 SVGAGI (reference sequence). V lost 5 bases and J lost 2, with 7 bases in between. The CDR3 is 13 amino acids. The chain's CDR3 is CASSQIGNQPQHF. In DNA form, the CDR3 reads TGTGCCAGCAGTCAGATCGGCAATCAGCCCCAGCATTTT.

This chain connects TRBV2 to TRBJ1-1, with 7 bases identical to TRBD1. Per the germline V gene, CDR1 is SNHLY and CDR2 is FYNNEI. V gave up 5 bases and J gave up 1 base; unmatched junction bases: 4. This CDR3 comprises 14 residues. DNA for the CDR3: TGTGCCAGCAGTCGGGACAGTCGGAACACTGAAGCTTTCTTT. Its translation: CASSRDSRNTEAFF.

The rearrangement uses TRBV7-2 and TRBJ2-2; D is ambiguous. The CDR3 spans 15 residues. The ends were cut back, 0 bases at V and 1 base at J, with 6 bases in the middle. Germline V gene lookup returns CDR1 SGHTA and CDR2 FQGNSA. The CDR3: CASSLAGMNTGELFF. The CDR3 DNA reads TGTGCCAGCAGCTTAGCGGGCATGAACACCGGGGAGCTGTTTTTT.

This clone was counted between two and nine times. V and J are TRBV19 and TRBJ1-2; 7 nucleotides match TRBD1. This CDR3 has 14 residues. Looked up from germline, CDR1 is LNHDA and CDR2 is SQIVND (reference sequence). With 5 bases clipped from V and 5 bases from J, the junction kept 8 bases outside the gene matches. CDR3 nucleotide sequence: TGTGCCAGTAGTTCACCCGGACAGGCGTATGGCTACACCTTC. Its protein is CASSSPGQAYGYTF.

V and J are TRBV6-1 and TRBJ1-2; the D is unclear. This CDR3 region has 15 residues. CDR1 is MNHNS and CDR2 is SASEGT in the germline V gene. V lost 1 base and J 2 bases, leaving 11 bases between the germline ends. For the CDR3, the DNA is TGTGCCAGCAGTGAAGGGCCGGGGATCAACTATGGCTACACCTTC. Translating gives CASSEGPGINYGYTF.

This clone has more than one count but fewer than ten. V is TRBV5-6 and J is TRBJ2-1, with 12 bases identical to TRBD2. Germline loops: CDR1 SGHDT, CDR2 YYEEEE. The CDR3 contains 16 residues. V shed 3 bases and J 0 bases; nucleotides not matched to a gene: 1. The CDR3 loop is CASSSSGRASYNEQFF. DNA for the CDR3: TGTGCCAGCAGCTCTAGCGGGAGGGCCTCCTACAATGAGCAGTTCTTC.

The V gene is TRBV25-1, the J gene TRBJ1-1; a weak D match, TRBD1 (5 bases). V shed 1 base and J shed 1 base, with 10 bases lying between them. The length of the CDR3 is 15 residues. The V gene's germline CDR1 is MGHDK and CDR2 SYGVNS. The CDR3 loop is CASSEWVGGNTEAFF. The CDR3 DNA reads as TGTGCCAGCAGTGAATGGGTCGGGGGGAACACTGAAGCTTTCTTT. Based on the CDR3 plus reference TRBV25-1 and TRBJ1-1, the full variable domain is EADIYQTPRYLVIGTGKKITLECSQTMGHDKMYWYQQDPGMELHLIHYSYGVNSTEKGDLSSESTVSRIRTEHFPLTLESARPSHTSQYLCASSEWVGGNTEAFFGQGTRLTVV.